This TCR beta chain appears in the sequencing data of a study of cytomegalovirus exposure and HLA in healthy donors. Primers for the PCR totalled 60 Vbeta and 13 Jbeta. The method was immunoSEQ multiplex PCR; TCRdb's version includes in-frame clones alone and lacks a portion of them. The table lists roughly 150,000 clones, approximately 88% of them singletons, with around 1% in the top ten. Study findings and constraints: Because they were indistinguishable, some V segments, including TRBV6-2 and TRBV6-3, were excluded. Reported results showed that the classifier diagnosed cytomegalovirus status with high specificity and sensitivity. A later analysis found common viral pathogens apparently linked to several of the most significant clusters. The study listed some 160 cytomegalovirus-associated TCR beta chains.

V shed 1 base, J shed 1 base, and the junction held 12 bases outside the gene matches. This CDR3 comprises 19 residues. CDR1 SGHTA and CDR2 FQGNSA come from the germline V gene. Remarks on this clone: Its antigen is as yet unknown.

V usage is TRBV7-2 and J usage is TRBJ2-2, with 7 bases aligning to TRBD1. Sequencing was carried out using PBMCs. This TCR was sampled from a man aged 30 to 45 in good health and CMV-seronegative. The CDR3 DNA is TGTGCCAGCAGCTTAGTTCGACAGGGCAGGGCGGTGAACACCGGGGAGCTGTTTTTT. The encoded protein is CASSLVRQGRAVNTGELFF.